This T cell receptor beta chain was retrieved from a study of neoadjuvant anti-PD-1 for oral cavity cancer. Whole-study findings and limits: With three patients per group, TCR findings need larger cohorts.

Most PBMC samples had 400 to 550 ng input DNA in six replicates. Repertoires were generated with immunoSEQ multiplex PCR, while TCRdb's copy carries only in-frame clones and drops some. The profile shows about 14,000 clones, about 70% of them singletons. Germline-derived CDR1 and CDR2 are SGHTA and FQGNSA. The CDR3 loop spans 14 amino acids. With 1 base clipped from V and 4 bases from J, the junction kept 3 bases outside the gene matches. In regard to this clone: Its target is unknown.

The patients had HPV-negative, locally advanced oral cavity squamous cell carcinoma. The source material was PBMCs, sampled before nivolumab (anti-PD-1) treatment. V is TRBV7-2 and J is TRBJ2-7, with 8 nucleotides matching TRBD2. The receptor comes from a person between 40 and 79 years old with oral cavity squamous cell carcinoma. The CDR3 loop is CASSLDPSGYEQYF. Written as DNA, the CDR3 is TGTGCCAGCAGCTTAGATCCTAGCGGGTACGAGCAGTACTTC.